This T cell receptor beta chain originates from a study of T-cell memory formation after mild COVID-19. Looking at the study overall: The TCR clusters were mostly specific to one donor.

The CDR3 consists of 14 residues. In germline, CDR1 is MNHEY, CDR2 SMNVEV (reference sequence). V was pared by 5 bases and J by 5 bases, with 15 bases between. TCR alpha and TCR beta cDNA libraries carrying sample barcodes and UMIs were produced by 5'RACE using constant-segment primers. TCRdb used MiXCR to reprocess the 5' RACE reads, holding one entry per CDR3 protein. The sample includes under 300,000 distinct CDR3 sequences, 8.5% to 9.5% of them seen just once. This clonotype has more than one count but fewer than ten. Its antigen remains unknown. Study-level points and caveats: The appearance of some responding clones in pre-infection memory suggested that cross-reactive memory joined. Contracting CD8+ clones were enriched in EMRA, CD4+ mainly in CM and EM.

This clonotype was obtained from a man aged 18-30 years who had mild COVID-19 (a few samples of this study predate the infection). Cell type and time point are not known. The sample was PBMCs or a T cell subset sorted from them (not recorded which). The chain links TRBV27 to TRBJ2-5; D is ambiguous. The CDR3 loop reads CASSISWVGETQYF. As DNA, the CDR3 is TGTGCCAGCAGTATAAGCTGGGTCGGGGAGACCCAGTACTTC.